The subject of this entry is one T cell receptor (beta chain). The antigen remains undetermined. Making the TCR beta libraries involved quantitative 5'-RACE with molecular barcodes. A single record per CDR3 protein comes from TCRdb applying MiXCR to the 5' RACE reads. The table shows 700,000 to 850,000 distinct CDR3 sequences, with approximately 12% occurring only once. The record originates from a study of CD8 T cells in ankylosing spondylitis. Germline V gene sequence: CDR1 SNHLY, CDR2 FYNNEI. The CDR3 consists of 13 residues. V lost 10 bases and J lost 0, with 12 bases in between. Study-wide results and limits: From matched ankylosing spondylitis synovial fluid, disease-linked clones were reportedly recovered at significantly enriched levels. In ankylosing spondylitis blood, a motif of eight highly homologous TCR beta variants appeared characteristic.

What was sequenced was blood, either unsorted or a sorted T cell fraction (not recorded which). V gene TRBV2 combines with J gene TRBJ1-1; no firm D call. This TCR derives from a male donor with ankylosing spondylitis. CDR3 sequence: CATTLSMNTEAFF. CDR3 nucleotide sequence: TGTGCCACCACTCTCTCGATGAACACTGAAGCTTTCTTT. Based on the CDR3 plus reference TRBV2 and TRBJ1-1, the full variable domain is EPEVTQTPSHQVTQMGQEVILRCVPISNHLYFYWYRQILGQKVEFLVSFYNNEISEKSEIFDDQFSVERPDGSNFTLKIRSTKLEDSAMYFCATTLSMNTEAFFGQGTRLTVV.